This T cell receptor (beta chain) was captured in a study of T cells in Graves' hyperthyroidism and ophthalmopathy. CDR3 size: 14 residues. Germline-derived CDR1 and CDR2 are SEHNR and FQNEAQ (reference sequence). The V and J ends lost 2 bases and 4 bases respectively, with 6 bases between them. Study-level results: Prediction of ophthalmopathy progression came a median 6.5 months pre-onset.

What was amplified from RNA transcripts were TCR beta CDR3 regions. HTBI primers were used for first-round RT-PCR of the TCR CDR3. TCRdb used MiXCR to reprocess the multiplex PCR reads, holding one entry per CDR3 protein. The data contain 550,000 to 700,000 distinct CDR3 sequences, around 45% of them singletons. This clonotype was detected many times. Its antigen is undetermined. Each diagnosis drew on symptoms, thyroxine, TRAb, thyroid ultrasound and orbital computed tomography findings. Sequencing was carried out using peripheral blood or thyroid tissue (not recorded which). The sequence came from an adult woman with Graves' disease, either hyperthyroidism or ophthalmopathy (not recorded which). V is TRBV7-9 and J is TRBJ2-6; D gene ambiguous. This CDR3 is CASSLQRGANVLTF. CDR3 in DNA: TGTGCCAGCAGCTTACAACGGGGGGCCAACGTCCTGACTTTC.